These 3 T cell receptor beta chains share one sample of origin, sequenced in a study of cytomegalovirus exposure and HLA in healthy donors. PCR employed 60 Vbeta and 13 Jbeta primers. The table came from immunoSEQ multiplex PCR; TCRdb's copy has only in-frame clones and leaves some out. The sample consists of approximately 130,000 clones, 75% to 90% of them appearing once. The sequenced material came from PBMCs. Source of these receptors: a woman in her thirties in good health and CMV-seropositive.

This clone was seen only a few times. The J gene is TRBJ1-1, the V gene TRBV14; unclear D gene. Germline values: CDR1 SGHDN, CDR2 FVKESK. The CDR3 has 14 residues. V gave up 3 bases and J gave up 4 bases, with 12 bases separating them. The CDR3 protein is CASSQWESITEAFF. Written as DNA, the CDR3 is TGTGCCAGCAGCCAGTGGGAGAGTATCACTGAAGCTTTCTTT.

This chain uses TRBV6-1 with TRBJ2-7, with D possibly matching TRBD2 (7 bases). Germline CDR1 reads MNHNS; CDR2 reads SASEGT. V lost 1 base and J lost 2, with 15 bases in between. The CDR3 is 16 residues long. The CDR3 nucleotides are TGTGCCAGCAGTGAAGAGGGGGGGACACTTCCCTACGAGCAGTACTTC. Amino acid sequence: CASSEEGGTLPYEQYF.

This clone was counted once. The chain employs TRBV6-6 and TRBJ1-1, with 8 bases matching TRBD1. In germline, CDR1 is MNHNY, CDR2 SVGAGI (reference sequence). The CDR3 is 14 amino acids. The V gene end was trimmed by 2 bases and the J gene end by 4 bases; junction bases not matched to a gene: 3. The CDR3 DNA sequence: TGTGCCAGCAGTTACCAGGGGGCAGGCACTGAAGCTTTCTTT. Protein product: CASSYQGAGTEAFF.